Listed here are 25 T cell receptor beta chains from one sample, sequenced in a study of blood T cell repertoires in COVID-19. Data came from immunoSEQ multiplex PCR; TCRdb stores just in-frame clones and leaves some out. Of 240,000 or so clones detected, about four fifths appear once; the ten largest clones hold about 9.5%. Material: peripheral blood. Every receptor here comes from an elderly woman with acute or convalescent COVID-19.

V gene TRBV15 combines with J gene TRBJ1-5, with 7 bases that match TRBD1. The germline V gene has CDR1 LNHNV and CDR2 YYDKDF (reference sequence). The V segment lost 3 bases and the J segment 3 bases; nucleotides outside the gene matches: 2. The CDR3 extends over 14 amino acids. CDR3 nucleotide sequence: TGTGCCACCAGCAGTGGACAGGACAATCAGCCCCAGCATTTT. This codes for CATSSGQDNQPQHF.

This clone appeared a few times. At the DNA level, this CDR3 is encoded by other sequences in the same sample as well. V is TRBV15 and J is TRBJ2-1; TRBD1 might be the D (5 bases). Per the germline V gene, CDR1 is LNHNV and CDR2 is YYDKDF (reference sequence). The germline V and J ends were trimmed by 0 bases and 4 bases, with 10 bases remaining between them. The CDR3 runs to 15 residues. DNA of the CDR3: TGTGCCACCAGCAGAGATCGTGACAGATACAATGAGCAGTTCTTC. This gives the protein CATSRDRDRYNEQFF.

This clone was counted a few times. J is TRBJ1-6 and V is TRBV10-3; D call uncertain. The CDR3 contains 13 residues. Looked up from germline, CDR1 is ENHRY and CDR2 is SYGVKD. Trimming pared 4 bases from V and 5 bases from J, leaving 6 bases between. The CDR3 loop reads CAISVSDNSPLHF. In DNA form, the CDR3 reads TGTGCCATCAGTGTCAGCGATAATTCACCCCTCCACTTT.

The chain has TRBV1 and TRBJ1-1. TRBV1 is deemed a pseudogene. The CDR3 extends over 17 amino acids. This CDR3 is CTSSQDRKGLGNTEAFF. As DNA, the CDR3 is TGCACCAGCAGCCAAGATAGGAAGGGACTGGGGAACACTGAAGCTTTCTTT.

V is TRBV6-5 and J is TRBJ1-1; D may be TRBD1 (6 bases). The CDR3 covers 15 residues. Deletions cut 8 bases from V and 1 base from J, with 17 bases between. CDR1 MNHEY and CDR2 SVGAGI come from the germline V gene. CDR3 DNA: TGTGCCAGCGGCGAGCCCAGGGGTGGGAACACTGAAGCTTTCTTT. Translated, it gives CASGEPRGGNTEAFF.

The rearrangement links TRBV28 to TRBJ1-5, with D unclear. Germline CDR1 is MDHEN and CDR2 is SYDVKM. V was shortened by 3 bases and J by 4 bases, with 10 bases between the two germline ends. This CDR3 spans 14 amino acids. CDR3 residues: CASSFSTVNQPQHF. In DNA, the CDR3 is TGTGCCAGCAGTTTTTCAACGGTTAATCAGCCCCAGCATTTT.

The chain couples TRBV19 to TRBJ1-5, with unresolved D. V lost 2 bases and J 1 base, leaving 24 bases between the germline ends. The germline V gene encodes CDR1 LNHDA and CDR2 SQIVND (reference sequence). This CDR3 has 20 residues. The CDR3 spells CASSIRAGSKGARSNQPQHF. CDR3 bases: TGTGCCAGTAGTATAAGGGCGGGATCGAAGGGTGCCAGGAGCAATCAGCCCCAGCATTTT.

This sequence joins TRBV2 and TRBJ1-5; D not certain. Deletions cut 4 bases from V and 5 bases from J, with 6 bases between. This CDR3 is 12 amino acids long. The germline CDR1 and CDR2 sequences are SNHLY and FYNNEI. CDR3 residues: CASSGRDQPQHF. CDR3 coding DNA: TGTGCCAGCAGTGGACGGGATCAGCCCCAGCATTTT.

This rearrangement joins TRBV21-1 to TRBJ1-2. TRBV21-1 is an annotated pseudogene. CDR3 size: 13 residues. Written as DNA, the CDR3 is TGTGCCAGCAGCCCCGGGAGGGCCTATGGCTACACCTTC. Translated, it gives CASSPGRAYGYTF.

This clone has only one observation. V and J are TRBV11-2 and TRBJ1-5; 10 positions agree with TRBD1. This CDR3 is built from 17 residues. Trimming took 5 bases from V and 4 from J; bases not matched to a gene: 11. Germline lookup yields CDR1 SGHAT and CDR2 FQNNGV. Here the CDR3 DNA reads TGTGCCAGCAGCGCCGGTGGGACAGGGGTCTTAAATCAGCCCCAGCATTTT. This encodes CASSAGGTGVLNQPQHF.

This clone came up a few times. The J gene is TRBJ1-1, the V gene TRBV5-1; D is unresolved. This CDR3 has 14 amino acids. Trimming pared 2 bases from V and 1 base from J, leaving 9 bases between. Germline CDR1 reads SGHRS; CDR2 reads YFSETQ. In DNA form, the CDR3 reads TGCGCCAGCAGCTTTGAGAGCTCGAACACTGAAGCTTTCTTT. This codes for CASSFESSNTEAFF.

In nucleotides, the CDR3 is TGCAGCGTTGGTGGGGGGGCTCGAGAGACCCAGTACTTC. Protein: CSVGGGARETQYF. J is TRBJ2-5 and V is TRBV29-1, with D tentatively TRBD2 (7 bases). CDR1 and CDR2 (germline): SQVTM, ANQGSEA. V lost 4 bases, J lost 4 bases, and 13 bases lay in between. This CDR3 is built from 13 residues.

This chain connects TRBV12-5 to TRBJ1-2; TRBD1 might be the D (5 bases). The V gene's germline CDR1 is LGHNT and CDR2 FRNRAP. Between the trimmed V and J ends, which lost 0 bases and 0 bases, there was a span of 11 bases. CDR3 size: 16 residues. The DNA for the CDR3 is TGTGCTAGTGGTTTGGTGGTTGGACAAACTAACTATGGCTACACCTTC. Encoded protein: CASGLVVGQTNYGYTF.

Remarks on this clone: At one end, the junction sequence differs from germline, possibly due to a read error. The chain combines TRBV3-1 (or the pseudogene TRBV3-2) with TRBJ2-1; D is possibly TRBD2 (7 bases). This CDR3 is built from 15 residues. Germline CDR1 is LGHDT and CDR2 is YNNKEL (reference sequence). The CDR3 DNA follows: TGTGCCAGCACCCAAGGGGGGGGAAGGAACAATGAGCAGTTCTTC. It encodes CASTQGGGRNNEQFF.

The rearrangement joins TRBV5-1 to TRBJ2-3, with 9 bases fitting TRBD1. The ends lost 1 base at V and 6 bases at J; junction bases unmatched: 3. CDR3 length: 14 residues. Germline CDR1 SGHRS, CDR2 YFSETQ. The CDR3 spells CASSLRDRVDTQYF. In DNA form, the CDR3 reads TGCGCCAGCAGCTTGAGGGACAGGGTTGATACGCAGTATTTT.

This clone came up a few times. The chain couples TRBV29-1 to TRBJ2-1; 8 positions match TRBD2. After removal of 7 bases from V and 7 bases from J, the junction contained 9 bases not matched to a gene. CDR3 size: 13 residues. Germline-derived CDR1 and CDR2 are SQVTM and ANQGSEA. The CDR3 here is CSGQSGGRNEQFF. The CDR3 DNA reads as TGCAGCGGCCAAAGCGGGGGAAGGAATGAGCAGTTCTTC.

This chain joins TRBV5-8 and TRBJ1-6; D gene ambiguous. Germline V gene lookup returns CDR1 SGHTS and CDR2 YDEGEE. The V end lost 4 bases, the J end lost 10 bases, and 21 bases lay between the germline ends. The CDR3 loop spans 16 amino acids. The CDR3 DNA reads TGTGCCAGCAGCCCACGGACGAGGTTGGGAGTGTCACCCCTCCACTTT. It translates to CASSPRTRLGVSPLHF. The full variable domain, in which reference TRBV5-8 and TRBJ1-6 provide the parts outside the CDR3, is EAGVTQSPTHLIKTRGQQATLRCSPISGHTSVYWYQQALGLGLQFLLWYDEGEERNRGNFPPRFSGRQFPNYSSELNVNALELEDSALYLCASSPRTRLGVSPLHFGNGTRLTVT.

V usage is TRBV24-1 and J usage is TRBJ2-7, with TRBD1 matching over 12 bases. This CDR3 is built from 17 residues. Unmatched junction bases numbered 11, after V lost 8 bases and J lost 1 base. The germline gives CDR1 KGHDR, CDR2 SFDVKD. This CDR3 is CATITPGTGGASYEQYF. The DNA for the CDR3 is TGTGCCACCATTACCCCAGGGACAGGGGGCGCATCCTACGAGCAGTACTTC.

The V and J genes are TRBV7-3 and TRBJ2-1; 12 nucleotides agree with TRBD2. The CDR3 runs to 18 residues. The V gene end was trimmed by 1 base and the J gene end by 4 bases; junction bases not matched to a gene: 8. Germline CDR1 SGHTA, CDR2 FQGTGA. The CDR3 coding sequence is TGTGCCAGCAGCTTAAGAGGATGGACTAGCGGGGTTTACAATGAGCAGTTCTTC. This encodes CASSLRGWTSGVYNEQFF. Variable domain in full (rest from reference TRBV7-3 and TRBJ2-1): GAGVSQTPSNKVTEKGKYVELRCDPISGHTALYWYRQSLGQGPEFLIYFQGTGAADDSGLPNDRFFAVRPEGSVSTLKIQRTERGDSAVYLCASSLRGWTSGVYNEQFFGPGTRLTVL.

The chain employs TRBV6-5 and TRBJ2-1; 9 nucleotides align to TRBD2. The V segment lost 8 bases and the J segment 7 bases; nucleotides outside the gene matches: 9. This CDR3 contains 14 residues. Germline V gives CDR1 MNHEY, CDR2 SVGAGI. For the CDR3, the DNA is TGTGCCAGCGGCGGAGGCGGGGGGGCGAATGAGCAGTTCTTC. Translating it yields CASGGGGGANEQFF.

The chain couples TRBV12-5 to TRBJ2-1; D possibly corresponds to TRBD2 (5 bases). The CDR3 is 15 amino acids. Germline CDR1 LGHNT, CDR2 FRNRAP. V lost 9 bases, J lost 8 bases, and 23 bases lay in between. CDR3 sequence: CASASTDSSRDEQFF. CDR3 nucleotide sequence: TGTGCTAGCGCCTCAACGGACTCCTCGAGGGATGAGCAGTTCTTC.

V and J are TRBV20-1 and TRBJ2-3; 11 bases align to TRBD2. CDR1 is DFQATT and CDR2 is SNEGSKA in the germline V gene (reference sequence). The CDR3 totals 18 residues. The V and J ends lost 3 bases and 1 base, in that order; junction bases with no gene match: 12. CDR3 bases: TGCAGTGCTAGTCGGGGTAGCGGGGGGGCTTTGGGCACAGATACGCAGTATTTT. Its protein is CSASRGSGGALGTDTQYF.

This clone showed up just a few times. The chain is built from TRBV6-6 and TRBJ2-2, with a tentative D call TRBD1 (5 bases). The CDR3 covers 14 residues. The germline gives CDR1 MNHNY, CDR2 SVGAGI (reference sequence). V lost 6 bases and J 3 bases, leaving 11 bases between the germline ends. Written as DNA, the CDR3 is TGTGCCAGCAGGGACAATCACGACACCGGGGAGCTGTTTTTT. It yields the protein CASRDNHDTGELFF.

The rearrangement uses TRBV6-6 and TRBJ2-7; TRBD1 aligns across 8 bases. Trimming cost V 8 bases and J 5 bases; bases outside gene matches: 5. The CDR3 sequence is 12 residues long. Germline CDR1 and CDR2: MNHNY and SVGAGI (reference sequence). CDR3 coding DNA: TGTGCCAGCGCCGGGACAGGTGACGAGCAGTACTTC. Protein: CASAGTGDEQYF.

This clone occurred once. This sequence joins TRBV19 and TRBJ1-5; 9 nucleotides line up with TRBD1. The CDR3 extends over 15 amino acids. Germline lookup yields CDR1 LNHDA and CDR2 SQIVND (reference sequence). Trimming at V came to 3 bases and at J to 7 bases, leaving 7 bases not matched to a gene. CDR3 residues: CASSIEDRGRQPQHF. CDR3 in DNA: TGTGCCAGTAGTATTGAGGACAGGGGCCGCCAGCCCCAGCATTTT. The variable domain in full, with the rest retrieved from reference TRBV19 and TRBJ1-5, is DGGITQSPKYLFRKEGQNVTLSCEQNLNHDAMYWYRQDPGQGLRLIYYSQIVNDFQKGDIAEGYSVSREKKESFPLTVTSAQKNPTAFYLCASSIEDRGRQPQHFGDGTRLSIL.